At least ten counts were recorded for the clone carrying this T cell receptor (beta chain). Its cognate antigen is unknown. This sample stems from a study of neurological immune-mediated disorders. Findings of the study overall: Private repertoires in all groups were suggested by the finding that expanded clones across subjects shared no CDR3 amino acid sequences. HTLV-1-associated myelopathy showed the most TCR clonal expansion; multiple sclerosis the least, below healthy controls.

The sample's time point: technical triplicate 1. The making of cDNA relied on 5'RACE with 10-nucleotide random UMIs. Every sequencing run gave over 190 million TCR-beta sequences, taken from 15-18 subjects. MiXCR, run by TCRdb on the 5' RACE reads, gives a single entry per CDR3 protein. This table holds tens of thousands of distinct CDR3 sequences, approximately 12% found once. Sequences were obtained from PBMCs. The TCR comes from a man aged 55 to 70 with HTLV-1-associated myelopathy (HAM/TSP).

The CDR3, as DNA: TGTGCCAGCAGTGGCGGACTAGCGGGCCCCACAGATACGCAGTATTTT. Translated: CASSGGLAGPTDTQYF. V is TRBV6-1 and J is TRBJ2-3; 11 bases align to TRBD2. V lost 4 bases and J lost 2; bases outside the gene matches: 5. Germline V gene sequence: CDR1 MNHNS, CDR2 SASEGT. CDR3 length: 16 residues.